These 12 T cell receptor beta chains were sequenced from one sample in a study of response to subunit inactivated influenza vaccine. A single record per CDR3 protein comes from TCRdb applying MiXCR to the RT-PCR reads. The sample lists 500,000 to 650,000 distinct CDR3 sequences, 6% to 9% occurring once. Here the sequenced sample was PBMCs from blood, taken less than 30 months after vaccination. The receptors were sampled from a man in his fifties or sixties who received an inactivated influenza vaccine.

The V and J genes are TRBV28 and TRBJ2-7, with D unresolved. Germline V lookup: CDR1 MDHEN, CDR2 SYDVKM. Trimming pared 5 bases from V and 2 bases from J, leaving 7 bases between. The CDR3 covers 12 residues. For the CDR3, the DNA is TGTGCCAGCAGTGACTTAACCTACGAGCAGTACTTC. Translating it yields CASSDLTYEQYF. Together with reference TRBV28 and TRBJ2-7, the CDR3 gives the full variable domain: DVKVTQSSRYLVKRTGEKVFLECVQDMDHENMFWYRQDPGLGLRLIYFSYDVKMKEKGDIPEGYSVSREKKERFSLILESASTNQTSMYLCASSDLTYEQYFGPGTRLTVT.

In this sample, this clonotype turned up a few times. This sequence joins TRBV30 and TRBJ2-7; the D gene is possibly TRBD2 (5 bases). The length of the CDR3 is 11 residues. CDR1 and CDR2 from the germline V gene are GTSNPN and SVGIG (reference sequence). V lost 2 bases and J lost 3, with 5 bases in between. CDR3 region: CAWSRGYEQYF. CDR3 DNA sequence: TGTGCCTGGAGTCGGGGCTACGAGCAGTACTTC.

The chain uses TRBV7-2 and TRBJ2-7, with D possibly TRBD1 on 6 matching bases. CDR3 size: 14 residues. From germline, CDR1 is SGHTA and CDR2 FQGNSA. The V end was cut by 1 base, the J end by 3 bases, with 10 bases between. In nucleotides, the CDR3 is TGTGCCAGCAGCTTAGACAGGGCGTTCTACGAGCAGTACTTC. Amino acids: CASSLDRAFYEQYF. The complete variable domain, with remaining parts taken from reference TRBV7-2 and TRBJ2-7, reads GAGVSQSPSNKVTEKGKDVELRCDPISGHTALYWYRQSLGQGLEFLIYFQGNSAPDKSGLPSDRFSAERTGGSVSTLTIQRTQQEDSAVYLCASSLDRAFYEQYFGPGTRLTVT.

This clonotype was counted many times. This chain joins TRBV3-1 and TRBJ1-2; D not certain. The ends were cut back, 4 bases at V and 5 bases at J, with 20 bases in the middle. The CDR3 has 16 amino acids. In germline, CDR1 is LGHDT, CDR2 YNNKEL (reference sequence). CDR3 DNA: TGTGCCAGCAGCCCTTTCGGACGGGCAAGGGAGTATGGCTACACCTTC. The encoded protein is CASSPFGRAREYGYTF.

The chain couples TRBV25-1 to TRBJ2-2, with D possibly TRBD1 on 7 matching bases. The CDR3 spans 15 residues. V was shortened by 6 bases and J by 6 bases, with 17 bases between the two germline ends. Germline V gene data show CDR1 as MGHDK and CDR2 as SYGVNS. The DNA for the CDR3 is TGTGCCAGCAGCCCCAGGGGGGCGGGTCCCGGGGAGCTGTTTTTT. As protein: CASSPRGAGPGELFF.

The genes are TRBV18 and TRBJ2-7, with D unresolved. The CDR3 covers 14 residues. Germline assignment: CDR1 KGHSH and CDR2 LQKENI. V dropped 3 bases and J dropped 1 base, with 10 bases sitting between them. In nucleotides, the CDR3 is TGTGCCAGCTCACCCTCGGTCAGATCCTACGAGCAGTACTTC. Its protein product is CASSPSVRSYEQYF.

This chain uses TRBV20-1 with TRBJ2-1; D unclear. From germline, CDR1 is DFQATT and CDR2 SNEGSKA (reference sequence). The CDR3 sequence is 15 residues long. V was pared by 4 bases and J by 6 bases, with 19 bases between. In nucleotides, the CDR3 is TGCAGTGCTACTTCCTTCTCCTTACCAGGCAATGAGCAGTTCTTC. Its protein is CSATSFSLPGNEQFF.

This clonotype was picked up a small number of times. The chain employs TRBV4-3 and TRBJ2-5; a possible D gene is TRBD2 (7 bases). V was trimmed by 4 bases and J by 9 bases, leaving 18 bases between them. CDR1 is LGHNA, CDR2 YSLEER, per germline. The CDR3 sequence is 14 residues long. In DNA, the CDR3 is TGCGCCAGCAGCCTAGAGGGGGGGGGCGCGTCCCAGTACTTC. Amino acid sequence: CASSLEGGGASQYF.

This clonotype was seen ten or more times. The V call is TRBV12-3 or TRBV12-4, the J call TRBJ2-4; D is unresolved. Trimming cost V 3 bases and J 8 bases, with 8 bases left between them. The length of the CDR3 is 12 residues. The CDR3 is CASSFGSDIQYF. The CDR3 nucleotides are TGTGCCAGCAGTTTTGGATCAGACATTCAGTACTTC.

This clonotype has a count of ten or more. V gene TRBV28 combines with J gene TRBJ1-5; 7 positions match TRBD1. The CDR3 loop spans 15 amino acids. The V segment lost 6 bases and the J segment 6 bases; nucleotides outside the gene matches: 11. CDR1 and CDR2 (germline): MDHEN, SYDVKM. Here the CDR3 DNA reads TGTGCCAGCAGGGTTACTGGGACAGCTAGTCAGCCCCAGCATTTT. Translation gives CASRVTGTASQPQHF. The full variable domain, rest sourced from reference TRBV28 and TRBJ1-5, is DVKVTQSSRYLVKRTGEKVFLECVQDMDHENMFWYRQDPGLGLRLIYFSYDVKMKEKGDIPEGYSVSREKKERFSLILESASTNQTSMYLCASRVTGTASQPQHFGDGTRLSIL.

In its sample, this clonotype was seen many times. The gene calls are TRBV28 and TRBJ2-7; D ambiguous. The germline V gene encodes CDR1 MDHEN and CDR2 SYDVKM. The CDR3 is 11 residues long. Trimming took off 6 bases at V and 1 base at J, with 4 bases between the two ends. Written as DNA, the CDR3 is TGTGCCAGCAGGACATCCTACGAGCAGTACTTC. Its translation: CASRTSYEQYF.

This clonotype was seen more than once but under ten times. The CDR3 region is CASKNGVNEQFF. The CDR3 DNA reads TGTGCCAGCAAAAATGGGGTGAATGAGCAGTTCTTC. The chain employs TRBV6-5 and TRBJ2-1, with no clear D. Germline V gives CDR1 MNHEY, CDR2 SVGAGI. The V end was cut by 7 bases, the J end by 7 bases, with 11 bases between. The CDR3 totals 12 residues.